One and the same sample provided the 32 T cell receptor beta chains below, sequenced in a study of blood T cell repertoires in COVID-19. TCRdb's table, derived via immunoSEQ multiplex PCR, lists solely in-frame clones and lacks some. The sample carries approximately 240,000 clones, about 85% recorded once. The sequencing input was PBMCs or T cells enriched from blood (not recorded which). The receptors stem from a woman aged 25 to 39 with acute COVID-19.

CDR3 residues: CASSADLGQGNSPLHF. The CDR3 DNA reads as TGTGCCAGCAGCGCCGACTTGGGACAGGGTAATTCACCCCTCCACTTT. The chain couples TRBV9 to TRBJ1-6; 9 bases are a match to TRBD1. CDR3 length: 16 residues. Germline lookup yields CDR1 SGDLS and CDR2 YYNGEE. Trimming cost V 3 bases and J 6 bases; bases outside gene matches: 7.

The chain joins TRBV28 to TRBJ2-6, with 7 bases that match TRBD1. The CDR3 covers 16 residues. Trimming at V came to 4 bases and at J to 0 bases, leaving 3 bases not matched to a gene. Germline V lookup: CDR1 MDHEN, CDR2 SYDVKM. As DNA, the CDR3 is TGTGCCAGCAGTTCCGGACAGGCCTCTGGGGCCAACGTCCTGACTTTC. As protein: CASSSGQASGANVLTF.

The chain carries TRBV6-1 and TRBJ2-1, with 10 bases lining up with TRBD2. CDR3 length: 15 residues. Germline CDR1 is MNHNS and CDR2 is SASEGT. J lost 9 bases, V lost 2 bases, and 7 bases had no gene match. CDR3 bases: TGTGCCAGCAGTGAAATGGAGCGGGGGGGCACTGAGCAGTTCTTC. Protein sequence: CASSEMERGGTEQFF.

The chain recombines TRBV6-5 with TRBJ2-7; 9 bases are a match to TRBD2. The V gene's germline CDR1 is MNHEY and CDR2 SVGAGI. This CDR3 comprises 13 residues. V was pared by 7 bases and J by 3 bases, with 4 bases of the junction left unmatched. The CDR3 bases are TGTGCCAGCAATTTGCGGGAGGGCTACGAGCAGTACTTC. This encodes CASNLREGYEQYF.

CDR3 sequence: CSVDLTTGGRGYTF. The CDR3 DNA follows: TGCAGCGTTGACCTTACGACAGGGGGCCGAGGCTACACCTTC. The chain joins TRBV29-1 to TRBJ1-2; TRBD1 aligns across 10 bases. CDR1 and CDR2 (germline): SQVTM, ANQGSEA. There are 14 residues in the CDR3. V lost 3 bases to trimming and J lost 8 bases; unmatched junction nucleotides: 9.

This clone was found a few times. The rearrangement links TRBV4-3 to TRBJ2-2; TRBD2 aligns across 8 bases. V was pared by 0 bases and J by 3 bases, with 6 bases of the junction left unmatched. The CDR3 runs to 17 residues. The germline V gene has CDR1 LGHNA and CDR2 YSLEER. CDR3 sequence reads: CASSQDWTSFDTGELFF. CDR3 nucleotide sequence: TGCGCCAGCAGCCAAGATTGGACTAGCTTTGACACCGGGGAGCTGTTTTTT.

The table lists this clone with a count of one. The rearrangement links TRBV19 to TRBJ1-1; 11 positions agree with TRBD1. The ends lost 5 bases at V and 8 bases at J; junction bases unmatched: 19. The CDR3 has 18 residues. Germline CDR1 and CDR2: LNHDA and SQIVND (reference sequence). DNA of the CDR3: TGTGCCAGTAGTTCAGGACAGGGGGCGAACTTGGTCGGGTCGGAAGCTTTCTTT. This encodes CASSSGQGANLVGSEAFF.

The rearrangement uses TRBV12-5 and TRBJ2-1; 8 bases match TRBD2. The CDR3 sequence is 15 residues long. V shed 7 bases and J 7 bases; nucleotides not matched to a gene: 12. Per the germline V gene, CDR1 is LGHNT and CDR2 is FRNRAP. The CDR3 DNA is TGTGCTAGTGCCCCCTCGGGACTAGAGGGGAATGAGCAGTTCTTC. Translating it yields CASAPSGLEGNEQFF.

V gene TRBV5-1 combines with J gene TRBJ2-2; 8 nucleotides match TRBD1. This CDR3 is built from 15 residues. Germline CDR1 SGHRS, CDR2 YFSETQ. The V and J ends lost 6 bases and 5 bases, in that order; junction bases with no gene match: 9. CDR3 nucleotides: TGCGCCAGCACGCCTCAGGGACAGGCGACCGGGGAGCTGTTTTTT. Amino acids: CASTPQGQATGELFF. The whole variable domain, remainder taken from reference TRBV5-1 and TRBJ2-2, is KAGVTQTPRYLIKTRGQQVTLSCSPISGHRSVSWYQQTPGQGLQFLFEYFSETQRNKGNFPGRFSGRQFSNSRSEMNVSTLELGDSALYLCASTPQGQATGELFFGEGSRLTVL.

This clone was counted once. The chain couples TRBV6-5 to TRBJ1-1, with D uncertain. The CDR3 sequence is 13 residues long. Trimming cost V 6 bases and J 6 bases, with 14 bases left between them. Germline lookup yields CDR1 MNHEY and CDR2 SVGAGI. The DNA of the CDR3 is TGTGCCAGCAGCGGAGCGTTGGCGGCTGAAGCTTTCTTT. Its protein is CASSGALAAEAFF.

J is TRBJ2-6 and V is TRBV3-1 (or the pseudogene TRBV3-2); possible D gene TRBD2, 6 bases. The V gene lost 4 bases and the J gene lost 2 bases, with 12 bases spanning the gap. Per the germline V gene, CDR1 is LGHDT and CDR2 is YNNKEL (reference sequence). The CDR3 totals 16 residues. As DNA, the CDR3 is TGTGCCAGCAGCCTCCCCGCGGGGACTGGGGCCAACGTCCTGACTTTC. Its protein product is CASSLPAGTGANVLTF.

In this sample, this clone turned up a few times. The chain recombines TRBV2 with TRBJ1-6; the D is unclear. V was cut by 4 bases and J by 0 bases, with 10 bases left in between. The CDR3 runs 16 residues. CDR1 is SNHLY and CDR2 is FYNNEI in the germline V gene. CDR3 protein: CASSGLGSSYNSPLHF. The CDR3, as DNA: TGTGCCAGCAGTGGGCTTGGGAGCTCCTATAATTCACCCCTCCACTTT.

This chain connects TRBV2 to TRBJ2-3; unclear D gene. The CDR3 length is 10 residues. In germline, CDR1 is SNHLY, CDR2 FYNNEI. Trimming removed 8 bases from V and 4 bases from J, with 4 bases in between. DNA for the CDR3: TGTGCCAGCGAGGCAGATACGCAGTATTTT. This codes for CASEADTQYF.

The chain has TRBV28 and TRBJ2-1; TRBD1 matches 10 bases. CDR1 is MDHEN, CDR2 SYDVKM, per germline. There are 16 residues in the CDR3. V lost 3 bases, J lost 4 bases, and 6 bases stayed unmatched. The DNA for the CDR3 is TGTGCCAGCAGTTTGGGGACAGGGGCGATATACAATGAGCAGTTCTTC. Translating gives CASSLGTGAIYNEQFF.

This chain links TRBV7-8 with TRBJ2-5; D is possibly TRBD1 (6 bases). This CDR3 comprises 16 residues. Trimming pared 5 bases from V and 1 base from J, leaving 17 bases between. The germline V gene has CDR1 SGHVS and CDR2 FQNEAQ. CDR3 amino acids: CASSQDTTGSQETQYF. The CDR3 DNA reads TGTGCCAGCAGCCAAGATACTACAGGGTCCCAAGAGACCCAGTACTTC. Filled out from reference TRBV7-8 and TRBJ2-5, the complete variable domain reads GAGVSQSPRYKVAKRGQDVALRCDPISGHVSLFWYQQALGQGPEFLTYFQNEAQLDKSGLPSDRFFAERPEGSVSTLKIQRTQQEDSAVYLCASSQDTTGSQETQYFGPGTRLLVL.

The chain employs TRBV4-1 and TRBJ2-1; 11 bases agree with TRBD2. The CDR3 runs to 16 residues. The germline CDR1 and CDR2 sequences are MGHRA and YSYEKL. With 0 bases clipped from V and 7 bases from J, the junction kept 5 bases outside the gene matches. Here the CDR3 reads CASSQDLAGGGNEQFF. DNA for the CDR3: TGCGCCAGCAGCCAAGATCTAGCGGGAGGTGGGAATGAGCAGTTCTTC.

V is TRBV5-6 and J is TRBJ1-1, with 9 bases aligning to TRBD1. CDR1 is SGHDT and CDR2 is YYEEEE in the germline V gene. Trimming took 2 bases from V and 6 from J; bases not matched to a gene: 5. This CDR3 has 14 residues. The CDR3, as DNA: TGTGCCAGCAGCTTTGGGACAGGGAGCCCTGAAGCTTTCTTT. It translates to CASSFGTGSPEAFF.

This clone was detected once. CDR3 loop: CASSVNSGGGTDTQYF. CDR3 DNA: TGTGCCAGCAGCGTAAATTCAGGGGGTGGCACAGATACGCAGTATTTT. The J gene is TRBJ2-3, the V gene TRBV9, with 7 bases aligning to TRBD1. Germline V gives CDR1 SGDLS, CDR2 YYNGEE. With 1 base clipped from V and 1 base from J, the junction kept 6 bases outside the gene matches. This CDR3 comprises 16 residues.

The chain employs TRBV9 and TRBJ2-2; TRBD2 aligns across 14 bases. The V gene's germline CDR1 is SGDLS and CDR2 YYNGEE. With 4 bases clipped from V and 4 bases from J, the junction kept 6 bases outside the gene matches. CDR3 length equals 17 residues. CDR3 residues: CASSIGLAGGLTGELFF. The CDR3 DNA reads as TGTGCCAGCAGCATTGGACTAGCGGGAGGTCTCACCGGGGAGCTGTTTTTT.

With regard to this clone: At one of its ends the junction is not consistent with the germline gene, which may arise from a read error. This chain connects TRBV19 to TRBJ2-1; TRBD2 agrees at 12 bases. This CDR3 spans 15 amino acids. The germline V gene has CDR1 LNHDA and CDR2 SQIVND (reference sequence). The DNA for the CDR3 is TGTGCCAGTAGGATAGGACTAGCGGGAAACAATGAGCAGTTCTTC. Amino acid sequence: CASRIGLAGNNEQFF.

This clone was counted between two and nine times. The chain carries TRBV5-4 and TRBJ2-1; D is unresolved. Germline lookup yields CDR1 SGHNT and CDR2 YYREEE (reference sequence). V dropped 4 bases and J dropped 2 bases, with 16 bases sitting between them. This CDR3 has 16 residues. CDR3 nucleotide sequence: TGTGCCAGCAGCCTGGGTTTGAGTAGCCCCTACAATGAGCAGTTCTTC. This sequence encodes CASSLGLSSPYNEQFF.

The gene calls are TRBV29-1 and TRBJ1-2; 9 nucleotides align to TRBD1. The CDR3 length is 12 residues. Germline CDR1 SQVTM, CDR2 ANQGSEA. V lost 6 bases, J lost 5 bases, and 4 bases stayed unmatched. The CDR3 coding sequence is TGCAGCGTCGCCGACAGGGGGTATGGCTACACCTTC. Translated, it gives CSVADRGYGYTF. Full variable domain (outside the CDR3, taken from reference TRBV29-1 and TRBJ1-2): SAVISQKPSRDICQRGTSLTIQCQVDSQVTMMFWYRQQPGQSLTLIATANQGSEATYESGFVIDKFPISRPNLTFSTLTVSNMSPEDSSIYLCSVADRGYGYTFGSGTRLTVV.

This clone was detected only a few times. The chain recombines TRBV28 with TRBJ1-2; D may be TRBD1 (5 bases). The germline V gene encodes CDR1 MDHEN and CDR2 SYDVKM. The ends were cut back, 5 bases at V and 6 bases at J, with 16 bases in the middle. The CDR3 spans 14 residues. The CDR3 DNA reads TGTGCCAGCAGTACGAACCCAGGGTTCAATGGCTACACCTTC. Its translation: CASSTNPGFNGYTF.

This clone was recorded a few times. The CDR3 spells CASSLSTQSYEQYF. In nucleotides, the CDR3 is TGTGCCAGCAGCCTCTCGACTCAAAGTTACGAGCAGTACTTC. The rearrangement joins TRBV7-9 to TRBJ2-7; D is uncertain. Germline CDR1 SEHNR, CDR2 FQNEAQ (reference sequence). V lost 5 bases and J lost 4, with 15 bases in between. The CDR3 length is 14 residues.

The V and J genes are TRBV5-4 and TRBJ2-7; 9 bases are a match to TRBD1. The CDR3 sequence is 15 residues long. Germline CDR1 reads SGHNT; CDR2 reads YYREEE (reference sequence). V lost 4 bases and J lost 5; bases outside the gene matches: 10. The DNA of the CDR3 is TGTGCCAGCAGCGACCCGGGACAGGGTGGCCACGAGCAGTACTTC. Protein sequence: CASSDPGQGGHEQYF.

The rearrangement links TRBV5-1 to TRBJ2-3; maybe TRBD1 (5 bases). Germline CDR1 SGHRS, CDR2 YFSETQ. Trimming left V 0 bases short and J 4 bases short, with 15 bases between. The CDR3 contains 16 residues. The DNA of the CDR3 is TGCGCCAGCAGCTTGGTTTTAGCAGGGTTAGCAGATACGCAGTATTTT. It yields the protein CASSLVLAGLADTQYF.

This chain connects TRBV6-5 to TRBJ2-5; D call uncertain. The germline V gene encodes CDR1 MNHEY and CDR2 SVGAGI. Trimming pared 7 bases from V and 2 bases from J, leaving 17 bases between. CDR3 length equals 15 residues. The DNA for the CDR3 is TGTGCCAGCACCACTGAATTGGGCAGACAAGAGACCCAGTACTTC. It is translated as CASTTELGRQETQYF.

This chain connects TRBV15 to TRBJ2-7; TRBD2 might be the D (6 bases). The CDR3 covers 14 residues. Trimming shortened V by 1 base and J by 4 bases, and 11 bases separated the two germline ends. Germline CDR1 and CDR2: LNHNV and YYDKDF (reference sequence). The CDR3 spells CATSRGVGGYEQYF. The CDR3 bases are TGTGCCACCAGCAGAGGGGTCGGGGGTTACGAGCAGTACTTC.

Remarks on this clone: Other DNA sequences in the sample encode the same CDR3. V and J are TRBV6-5 and TRBJ2-7; 11 bases fit TRBD1. The junction had 6 bases not matched to a gene; V was cut back by 4 bases and J by 4 bases. Looked up from germline, CDR1 is MNHEY and CDR2 is SVGAGI. The length of the CDR3 is 15 residues. The CDR3 loop is CASSSGTGGAYEQYF. The CDR3 coding sequence is TGTGCCAGCAGTTCCGGGACAGGGGGAGCTTACGAGCAGTACTTC.

The genes are TRBV24-1 and TRBJ2-1; 10 bases align to TRBD1. The germline gives CDR1 KGHDR, CDR2 SFDVKD. The CDR3 consists of 15 residues. The V segment lost 4 bases and the J segment 4 bases; nucleotides outside the gene matches: 3. The CDR3 sequence: CATSEPGQGYNEQFF. The CDR3 bases are TGTGCCACCAGTGAACCGGGACAGGGGTACAATGAGCAGTTCTTC.

This chain joins TRBV5-1 and TRBJ1-6; D is uncertain. Germline V gives CDR1 SGHRS, CDR2 YFSETQ. CDR3 length: 18 residues. V lost 4 bases, J lost 0 bases, and 17 bases lay in between. The CDR3 DNA sequence: TGCGCCAGCAGCCTGTCGGGTGTTTCTGGCTCCTATAATTCACCCCTCCACTTT. It is translated as CASSLSGVSGSYNSPLHF. The full variable domain, in which reference TRBV5-1 and TRBJ1-6 provide the parts outside the CDR3, is KAGVTQTPRYLIKTRGQQVTLSCSPISGHRSVSWYQQTPGQGLQFLFEYFSETQRNKGNFPGRFSGRQFSNSRSEMNVSTLELGDSALYLCASSLSGVSGSYNSPLHFGNGTRLTVT.

The CDR3 region is CASSYSGTTYEQYF. The CDR3 nucleotides are TGTGCCAGTAGTTACTCCGGGACAACCTACGAGCAGTACTTC. This chain uses TRBV19 with TRBJ2-7; tentatively, D is TRBD1 (6 bases). V gave up 5 bases and J gave up 2 bases, with 13 bases separating them. This CDR3 is built from 14 residues. CDR1 and CDR2 from the germline V gene are LNHDA and SQIVND (reference sequence).